The T cell receptor (beta chain) described here comes from a study of shared clonotypes between healthy human individuals. The CDR3 sequence is 15 residues long. V was cut by 6 bases and J by 4 bases, with 17 bases left in between. Germline lookup yields CDR1 MNHEY and CDR2 SMNVEV (reference sequence). The assay was immunoSEQ multiplex PCR, and TCRdb's table has in-frame clones only and misses some. The table lists roughly 700,000 clones, roughly 70% of them singletons. The sample taken for sequencing was memory CD4+ T cells sorted from blood. Subset denoted: CD45RA-negative fraction. The V gene is TRBV27, the J gene TRBJ2-3, with a weak D call TRBD2 (6 bases). The sequence was collected from a woman aged 25 to 39 in good health. CDR3 sequence: CASSQRLDRPDTQYF. For the CDR3, the DNA is TGTGCCAGCAGCCAGAGACTAGATCGCCCAGATACGCAGTATTTT.